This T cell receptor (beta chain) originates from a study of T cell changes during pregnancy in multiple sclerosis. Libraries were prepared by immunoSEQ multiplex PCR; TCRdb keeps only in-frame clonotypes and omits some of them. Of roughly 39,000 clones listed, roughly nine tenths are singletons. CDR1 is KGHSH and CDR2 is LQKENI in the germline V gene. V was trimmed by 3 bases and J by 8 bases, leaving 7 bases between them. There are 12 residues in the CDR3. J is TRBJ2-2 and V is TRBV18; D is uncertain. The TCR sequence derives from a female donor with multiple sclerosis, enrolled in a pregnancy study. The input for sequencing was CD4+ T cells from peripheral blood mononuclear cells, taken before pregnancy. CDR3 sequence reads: CASSPYAGELFF. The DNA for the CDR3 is TGTGCCAGCTCACCCTACGCGGGGGAGCTGTTTTTT.